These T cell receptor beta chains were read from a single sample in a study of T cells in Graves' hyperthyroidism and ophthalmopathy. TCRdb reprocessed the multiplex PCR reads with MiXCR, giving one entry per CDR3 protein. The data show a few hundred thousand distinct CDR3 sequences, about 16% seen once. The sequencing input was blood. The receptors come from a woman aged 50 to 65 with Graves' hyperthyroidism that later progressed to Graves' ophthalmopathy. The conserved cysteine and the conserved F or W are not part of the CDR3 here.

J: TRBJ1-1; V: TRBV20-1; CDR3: SAKGTGNMNTEAF
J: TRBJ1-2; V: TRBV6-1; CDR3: ASRAPGTDYGYT
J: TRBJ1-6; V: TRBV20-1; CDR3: SARDKGTGGNSPLH
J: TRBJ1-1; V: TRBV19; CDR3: ASSIWGGRGRRTEAF
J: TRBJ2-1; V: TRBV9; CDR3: ASTGTPGGEQF
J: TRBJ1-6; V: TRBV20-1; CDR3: SASDTSGTGQSPLH
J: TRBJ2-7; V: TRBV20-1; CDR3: SARAGGSGDEQY
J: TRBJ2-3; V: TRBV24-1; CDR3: ATSDPGAGTDTQY
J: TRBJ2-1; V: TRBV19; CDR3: ASRGQGASYNEQF
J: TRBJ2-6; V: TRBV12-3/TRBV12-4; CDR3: ASSSSGANVLT
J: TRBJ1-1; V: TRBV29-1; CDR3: SVEDRGGNTEAF
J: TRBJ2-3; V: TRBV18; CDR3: ASSERTTDTQY
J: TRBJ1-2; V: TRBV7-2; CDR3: ASSLFGSYGYT
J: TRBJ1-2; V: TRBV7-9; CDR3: ASSPSAQGGGYT
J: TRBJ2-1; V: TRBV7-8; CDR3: ASSLAAGVYNEQF
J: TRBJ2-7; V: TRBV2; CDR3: ASSYTSGSSYEQY
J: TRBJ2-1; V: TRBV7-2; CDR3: ASSLGLSTHEQF
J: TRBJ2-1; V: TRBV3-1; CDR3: ASSQKGTRKPNEQF
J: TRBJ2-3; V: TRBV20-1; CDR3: SARVGGGTDTQY
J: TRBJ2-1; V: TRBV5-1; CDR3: ASSPGGDLKF